This TCR beta chain was obtained from a study of cytomegalovirus exposure and HLA in healthy donors. Germline CDR1 is MNHNS and CDR2 is SASEGT. The V gene end was trimmed by 2 bases and the J gene end by 6 bases; junction bases not matched to a gene: 6. This CDR3 comprises 14 residues. The repertoire was sequenced with immunoSEQ multiplex PCR; TCRdb's copy has only in-frame clones and lacks some. The table includes 150,000 or so clones, about 86% detected once. This receptor was taken from a man between 18 and 35 years old in good health and CMV-seropositive. Specimen: PBMCs. J is TRBJ2-5 and V is TRBV6-1; 7 bases map to TRBD2. Written as DNA, the CDR3 is TGTGCCAGCAGTGAAACGACTAGCATACAGACCCAGTACTTC. Translated, it gives CASSETTSIQTQYF.